The rows below give T cell receptor beta chains drawn from one sample of a study of beta chain features in type 1 diabetes. Clones were sequenced by immunoSEQ multiplex PCR, and TCRdb holds only the in-frame ones, with some missing. The sample holds under 350,000 clones, 8% seen once. The sequenced sample was central memory CD4+ T cells from blood. These receptors were taken from a woman in her late teens or twenties in good health. Both conserved end residues are part of each CDR3. D genes are given only for firm matches. Size tells how often a clone was seen (once, few, many) or the class of an expanded clone, and some rows leave it out.

d_gene	v_gene	abundance	j_gene	CDR3aa	CDR3nt
.	TRBV19	few	TRBJ2-1	CASSISTGFFYNEQFF	TGTGCCAGTAGTATATCAACAGGTTTTTTCTACAATGAGCAGTTCTTC
TRBD1	TRBV7-2	few	TRBJ1-1	CASRRNRDRNTEAFF	TGTGCCAGCAGGAGAAACCGGGACAGGAACACTGAAGCTTTCTTT
.	TRBV5-6	few	TRBJ2-7	CASSLFGPYEQYF	TGTGCCAGCAGCTTATTCGGACCCTACGAGCAGTACTTC
.	TRBV5-4	.	TRBJ2-3	CASSLEQGRTDTQYF	TGTGCCAGCAGCTTGGAACAGGGTAGGACAGATACGCAGTATTTT
.	TRBV7-9	.	TRBJ1-1	CASSFQGNTEAFF	TGTGCCAGCAGCTTCCAAGGGAACACTGAAGCTTTCTTT
.	TRBV6-5	few	TRBJ1-5	CASSYSGLRGQPQHF	TGTGCCAGCAGTTACTCGGGGCTCCGTGGTCAGCCCCAGCATTTT
TRBD1	TRBV4-1	.	TRBJ2-5	CASSKSGTGQETQYF	TGCGCCAGCAGCAAGTCCGGGACAGGACAAGAGACCCAGTACTTC
TRBD1	TRBV18	few	TRBJ1-2	CASSPNRGRGYTF	TGTGCCAGCTCACCCAACAGGGGGCGCGGCTACACCTTC
.	TRBV11-3	.	TRBJ2-1	CASSLETSSYNEQFF	TGTGCCAGCAGCTTAGAGACTAGCTCCTACAATGAGCAGTTCTTC
TRBD2	TRBV7-3	few	TRBJ2-5	CASSLGRGREGKETQYF	TGTGCCAGCAGCTTAGGACGGGGACGGGAGGGAAAAGAGACCCAGTACTTC
.	TRBV2	few	TRBJ2-3	CASRAPPRSAVHTDTQYF	TGTGCCAGCAGGGCCCCGCCTCGTTCAGCCGTACACACAGATACGCAGTATTTT
.	TRBV7-9	few	TRBJ1-5	CASSRDSNQPQHF	TGTGCCAGCAGCAGGGACAGCAATCAGCCCCAGCATTTT
TRBD2	TRBV2	many	TRBJ2-1	CASTKVLAGAEQFF	TGTGCCAGCACCAAGGTCCTAGCGGGAGCTGAGCAGTTCTTC
.	TRBV27	.	TRBJ2-3	CASRDQGLATDTQYF	TGTGCCAGCAGGGACCAGGGACTCGCGACAGATACGCAGTATTTT
.	TRBV19	few	TRBJ2-1	CASSILAMNEQFF	TGTGCCAGTAGTATACTCGCCATGAATGAGCAGTTCTTC
.	TRBV7-6	.	TRBJ2-2	CASSPANTGELFF	TGTGCCAGCAGTCCCGCGAACACCGGGGAGCTGTTTTTT
TRBD1	TRBV11-3	many	TRBJ2-2	CASSLDPRTGRTGELFF	TGTGCCAGCAGCTTAGATCCAAGGACAGGGAGGACCGGGGAGCTGTTTTTT
.	TRBV9	few	TRBJ1-2	CASSVSRGTGGGNYGYTF	TGTGCCAGCAGCGTCAGCCGAGGGACCGGAGGTGGGAACTATGGCTACACCTTC
TRBD1	TRBV7-9	few	TRBJ1-1	CASSSLPGGGFETEAFF	TGTGCCAGCAGTTCCCTTCCAGGGGGCGGGTTTGAAACTGAAGCTTTCTTT
.	TRBV7-3	.	TRBJ2-3	CASSYGGASDTQYF	TGTGCCAGCAGCTATGGGGGAGCATCAGATACGCAGTATTTT
TRBD1	TRBV6-6	.	TRBJ1-5	CASRSGTGGLRQPQHF	TGTGCCAGCAGATCCGGGACAGGGGGCCTCAGACAGCCCCAGCATTTT
.	TRBV9	few	TRBJ2-2	CASSPRGGTGELFF	TGTGCCAGCAGCCCTCGAGGAGGCACCGGGGAGCTGTTTTTT